This entry is about one TCR beta chain. These data are taken from a study of control samples from healthy donors and cancer patients. The protocol was immunoSEQ multiplex PCR, while the TCRdb copy is restricted to in-frame clones and leaves out a portion. This repertoire shows around 120,000 clones, about 90% found once; its top ten account for around 3%. Sequenced material: blood. The clonotype originates from a man aged 55 to 70 in good health.

The CDR3 sequence: CASSYSRGGYGYTF. The CDR3 DNA reads as TGTGCCAGCAGTTACTCCCGTGGCGGTTATGGCTACACCTTC. The J gene is TRBJ1-2, the V gene TRBV6-5, with D uncertain. Trimming cost V 0 bases and J 5 bases, with 10 bases left between them. Germline V gene lookup returns CDR1 MNHEY and CDR2 SVGAGI. The CDR3 runs 14 residues.